This passage covers 32 T cell receptor beta chains from one sample sequenced in a study of early T cells in non-severe SARS-CoV-2 infection. Using its own MiXCR run on the 5' RACE reads, TCRdb lists one record per CDR3 protein. This table has more than 90,000 distinct CDR3 sequences, approximately 13% appearing once. The material sequenced was whole blood. These receptors originate from an adult who was a healthcare worker with PCR-confirmed SARS-CoV-2 infection or an uninfected control (not recorded which).

The chain couples TRBV29-1 to TRBJ2-5; D unclear. V dropped 5 bases and J dropped 6 bases, with 10 bases sitting between them. This CDR3 region has 11 residues. From germline, CDR1 is SQVTM and CDR2 ANQGSEA. CDR3 nucleotides: TGCAGCGTTCTTAGCCTCCAGACCCAGTACTTC. Amino acid sequence: CSVLSLQTQYF.

The J gene is TRBJ2-1, the V gene TRBV19, with D maybe TRBD1 (6 bases). Looked up from germline, CDR1 is LNHDA and CDR2 is SQIVND (reference sequence). The CDR3 totals 13 residues. V shed 4 bases and J shed 6 bases, with 10 bases lying between them. CDR3 residues: CASSRRGSNEQFF. The CDR3 coding sequence is TGTGCCAGTAGTAGAAGGGGGAGCAATGAGCAGTTCTTC.

The chain joins TRBV2 to TRBJ2-7; D call uncertain. This CDR3 spans 16 amino acids. The V gene lost 5 bases and the J gene lost 1 base, with 18 bases spanning the gap. Germline V gene data show CDR1 as SNHLY and CDR2 as FYNNEI. In DNA form, the CDR3 reads TGTGCCAGCAGTCATAGAACCGGGCCTATATCCTACGAGCAGTACTTC. Translating it yields CASSHRTGPISYEQYF.

This clonotype has a count of ten or more. CDR3 in DNA: TGCAGTGTTACGAGCGGGGGTTCACCCCTCCACTTT. Its translation: CSVTSGGSPLHF. This sequence joins TRBV20-1 and TRBJ1-6, with D maybe TRBD1 (5 bases). V was trimmed by 7 bases and J by 9 bases, leaving 13 bases between them. The CDR3 is 12 residues long. The germline V gene has CDR1 DFQATT and CDR2 SNEGSKA (reference sequence).

This clonotype was recorded many times. V gene TRBV5-4 combines with J gene TRBJ2-3; D is perhaps TRBD2 (7 bases). V lost 0 bases and J lost 3, with 17 bases in between. This CDR3 has 17 amino acids. In germline, CDR1 is SGHNT, CDR2 YYREEE (reference sequence). CDR3 amino acids: CASSLAERGQLTDTQYF. Here the CDR3 DNA reads TGTGCCAGCAGCTTGGCTGAGCGGGGACAACTTACAGATACGCAGTATTTT. Full variable domain (rest looked up from reference TRBV5-4 and TRBJ2-3): ETGVTQSPTHLIKTRGQQVTLRCSSQSGHNTVSWYQQALGQGPQFIFQYYREEENGRGNFPPRFSGLQFPNYSSELNVNALELDDSALYLCASSLAERGQLTDTQYFGPGTRLTVL.

This clonotype has more than one count but fewer than ten. In nucleotides, the CDR3 is TGTGCCAGCTCATCGGACAGGCGCGAGCAGTACTTC. This encodes CASSSDRREQYF. V gene TRBV18 combines with J gene TRBJ2-7; 7 bases agree with TRBD1. The V gene's germline CDR1 is KGHSH and CDR2 LQKENI. After removal of 5 bases from V and 6 bases from J, the junction contained 4 bases not matched to a gene. There are 12 residues in the CDR3.

This clonotype was recorded a few times. V gene TRBV7-2 combines with J gene TRBJ1-5, with D hard to call. Germline values: CDR1 SGHTA, CDR2 FQGNSA. The V end lost 2 bases, the J end lost 7 bases, and 9 bases lay between the germline ends. The CDR3 is 13 amino acids. The CDR3 DNA reads as TGTGCCAGCAGCTTACCCCCTTACCAGCCCCAGCATTTT. Its translation: CASSLPPYQPQHF. Together with reference TRBV7-2 and TRBJ1-5, the CDR3 gives the full variable domain: GAGVSQSPSNKVTEKGKDVELRCDPISGHTALYWYRQSLGQGLEFLIYFQGNSAPDKSGLPSDRFSAERTGGSVSTLTIQRTQQEDSAVYLCASSLPPYQPQHFGDGTRLSIL.

This clonotype has a count of ten or more. The chain employs TRBV27 and TRBJ1-2; no firm D call. The CDR3 totals 14 residues. The V and J ends lost 5 bases and 8 bases respectively, with 18 bases between them. Germline V CDR1 and CDR2: MNHEY, SMNVEV (reference sequence). CDR3 sequence: CASSPRTGEGGYTF. The CDR3 DNA reads TGTGCCAGCAGTCCACGGACGGGTGAAGGGGGCTACACCTTC.

There are many counts of this clonotype. This chain links TRBV28 with TRBJ2-7, with TRBD1 as a possible D gene (6 bases). V dropped 2 bases and J dropped 3 bases, with 14 bases sitting between them. This CDR3 has 15 amino acids. The germline gives CDR1 MDHEN, CDR2 SYDVKM. The CDR3 DNA is TGTGCCAGCAGTTTACTTTTTGGGACACTCTACGAGCAGTACTTC. As protein: CASSLLFGTLYEQYF.

This chain connects TRBV5-1 to TRBJ2-1, with 7 bases lining up with TRBD1. Trimming took 3 bases from V and 0 from J; bases not matched to a gene: 15. CDR1 is SGHRS, CDR2 YFSETQ, per germline. This CDR3 spans 19 amino acids. The CDR3 DNA sequence: TGCGCCAGCAGCTCTCCCAGGGGGTCCCCGATAAGCTCCTACAATGAGCAGTTCTTC. As protein: CASSSPRGSPISSYNEQFF.

This clonotype was counted between two and nine times. The chain uses TRBV21-1 and TRBJ1-5. TRBV21-1 is a recognized pseudogene. The CDR3 has 9 residues. The CDR3 protein is CASSKGATF. The CDR3 region has the DNA TGTGCCAGCAGCAAAGGGGCCACTTTT.

There are many counts of this clonotype. This sequence joins TRBV2 and TRBJ1-6; 9 bases match TRBD1. Germline loops: CDR1 SNHLY, CDR2 FYNNEI. Trimming cost V 6 bases and J 12 bases; bases outside gene matches: 9. The length of the CDR3 is 14 residues. Here the CDR3 DNA reads TGTGCCAGCAGAACAGACAGGGGGTCAGGACCCCTCCACTTT. This translates into CASRTDRGSGPLHF.

The V call is TRBV12-3 or TRBV12-4, the J call TRBJ1-2; 7 nucleotides match TRBD1. V gave up 3 bases and J gave up 2 bases; unmatched junction bases: 9. The CDR3 totals 16 residues. The CDR3 nucleotides read TGTGCCAGCAGTTTCGACAGGGAGGGAGAAAACTATGGCTACACCTTC. Protein: CASSFDREGENYGYTF.

This clonotype was found many times. The genes are TRBV27 and TRBJ1-5; TRBD1 matches at 9 bases. Losses at the gene ends were 4 bases for V and 0 bases for J; bases not matched to a gene: 10. Germline V gene lookup returns CDR1 MNHEY and CDR2 SMNVEV (reference sequence). This CDR3 is 18 amino acids long. The CDR3 spells CASSSYSGTGSSNQPQHF. For the CDR3, the DNA is TGTGCCAGCAGTTCATATTCCGGGACAGGGAGTAGCAATCAGCCCCAGCATTTT.

This clonotype was detected only a few times. CDR3 residues: CASSVTQGKADTQYF. CDR3 DNA sequence: TGTGCCAGCAGTGTTACCCAGGGAAAGGCAGATACGCAGTATTTT. The chain uses TRBV6-1 and TRBJ2-3; D is perhaps TRBD1 (5 bases). The CDR3 loop spans 15 amino acids. V lost 4 bases, J lost 4 bases, and 15 bases lay in between. Germline V CDR1 and CDR2: MNHNS, SASEGT.

This clonotype was observed at least ten times. The chain recombines TRBV7-9 with TRBJ2-3, with a tentative D call TRBD1 (6 bases). The CDR3 consists of 16 residues. Trimming cost V 2 bases and J 1 base, with 13 bases left between them. Germline CDR1 SEHNR, CDR2 FQNEAQ (reference sequence). CDR3 nucleotides: TGTGCCAGCAGCTTAATGGGGGCGCGAGGCACAGATACGCAGTATTTT. Protein sequence: CASSLMGARGTDTQYF.

This clonotype was seen a few times. V and J are TRBV4-2 and TRBJ2-3, with D tentatively TRBD2 (6 bases). The CDR3 has 16 amino acids. V shed 0 bases and J shed 2 bases, with 12 bases lying between them. Germline-derived CDR1 and CDR2 are LGHNA and YNFKEQ. The CDR3 loop reads CASSQDPGLLTDTQYF. Here the CDR3 DNA reads TGTGCCAGCAGCCAAGATCCAGGACTACTCACAGATACGCAGTATTTT.

The J gene is TRBJ2-5, the V gene TRBV6-2 or TRBV6-3; TRBD2 is a possible D gene (6 bases). Trimming removed 5 bases at V and 4 bases at J, with 20 bases between. The CDR3 contains 16 residues. Germline CDR1 and CDR2: MNHEY and SVGEGT. This chain's CDR3 is CASSRTGHRRGETQYF. The CDR3, as DNA: TGTGCCAGCAGTCGAACAGGACACAGGCGGGGAGAGACCCAGTACTTC.

CDR3 nucleotide sequence: TGTGCCAGCAGCTATAGTGTACAGGGGGAAGCTTTCTTT. It is translated as CASSYSVQGEAFF. V is TRBV2 and J is TRBJ1-1, with 7 bases matching TRBD1. The trim removed 6 bases at V and 8 bases at J, leaving 9 bases unmatched. Germline V CDR1 and CDR2: SNHLY, FYNNEI. This CDR3 comprises 13 residues.

The chain couples TRBV12-5 to TRBJ2-1, with 7 bases aligning to TRBD1. Trimming took 5 bases from V and 7 from J; bases not matched to a gene: 8. The CDR3 contains 14 residues. The germline CDR1 and CDR2 sequences are LGHNT and FRNRAP. The CDR3 DNA sequence: TGTGCTAGTGGTAGAGGGGGCGCGGTGAATGAGCAGTTCTTC. Translation: CASGRGGAVNEQFF.

This clonotype was counted ten times or more. The CDR3 sequence is CASSTPPGQIFHGYTF. In DNA, the CDR3 is TGTGCCAGTAGTACCCCACCGGGACAGATTTTCCATGGCTACACCTTC. This chain uses TRBV19 with TRBJ1-2; 7 bases map to TRBD1. J was trimmed by 6 bases and V by 4 bases; bases with no gene match: 14. CDR1 is LNHDA, CDR2 SQIVND, per germline (reference sequence). CDR3 length: 16 amino acids.

This clonotype appeared many times. The chain couples TRBV12-3 or TRBV12-4 to TRBJ1-1; no clear D gene. Trimming pared 5 bases from V and 2 bases from J, leaving 9 bases between. The CDR3 runs 13 residues. This chain's CDR3 is CASSPNTNTEAFF. In nucleotides, the CDR3 is TGTGCCAGCAGTCCTAACACTAACACTGAAGCTTTCTTT.

This chain uses TRBV3-1 with TRBJ1-5; unclear D gene. The germline V and J ends were trimmed by 8 bases and 0 bases, with 5 bases remaining between them. The CDR3 has 12 amino acids. Per the germline V gene, CDR1 is LGHDT and CDR2 is YNNKEL (reference sequence). CDR3: CASGNSNQPQHF. Written as DNA, the CDR3 is TGTGCCAGCGGAAATAGCAATCAGCCCCAGCATTTT.

The sample holds a few counts of this clonotype. The rearrangement links TRBV6-5 to TRBJ1-5; unclear D gene. V was cut by 4 bases and J by 5 bases, with 6 bases left in between. CDR1 is MNHEY and CDR2 is SVGAGI in the germline V gene. CDR3 size: 12 residues. CDR3 in DNA: TGTGCCAGCAGTTCCTGGGATCAGCCCCAGCATTTT. It is translated as CASSSWDQPQHF.

The chain joins TRBV20-1 to TRBJ2-7; 7 bases map to TRBD2. CDR1 DFQATT and CDR2 SNEGSKA come from the germline V gene (reference sequence). There are 14 residues in the CDR3. V was pared by 3 bases and J by 2 bases, with 7 bases of the junction left unmatched. CDR3 amino acids: CSARLASGAYEQYF. The CDR3 region has the DNA TGCAGTGCTAGGTTGGCTAGCGGAGCCTACGAGCAGTACTTC.

This clonotype was picked up a small number of times. The genes are TRBV6-2 or TRBV6-3 and TRBJ2-7, with 9 bases matching TRBD2. CDR1 and CDR2 from the germline V gene are MNHEY and SVGEGT. Trimming removed 5 bases from V and 6 bases from J; junction bases left unmatched: 20. The CDR3 consists of 18 residues. CDR3: CASSRPRELRGGLLEQYF. DNA of the CDR3: TGTGCCAGCAGTCGCCCCCGTGAATTGCGGGGGGGCCTTCTCGAGCAGTACTTC.

CDR3 region: CASSQGGWGTKSTEAFF. Here the CDR3 DNA reads TGCGCCAGCAGCCAAGGAGGATGGGGCACCAAGAGCACTGAAGCTTTCTTT. The chain couples TRBV4-1 to TRBJ1-1, with a tentative D call TRBD1 (5 bases). V was shortened by 1 base and J by 4 bases, with 19 bases between the two germline ends. This CDR3 is built from 17 residues. Germline CDR1 reads MGHRA; CDR2 reads YSYEKL.

This clonotype was detected ten times or more. The chain links TRBV5-1 to TRBJ2-5, with 9 bases aligning to TRBD1. CDR3 length equals 16 residues. CDR1 is SGHRS, CDR2 YFSETQ, per germline. V lost 0 bases, J lost 2 bases, and 5 bases stayed unmatched. DNA of the CDR3: TGCGCCAGCAGCTTGGAGGCCGGGACAGGGCAAGAGACCCAGTACTTC. It yields the protein CASSLEAGTGQETQYF.

CDR3 sequence reads: CSARGSTGVYGYTF. The CDR3 DNA reads TGCAGTGCTAGAGGATCGACAGGAGTCTATGGCTACACCTTC. The gene calls are TRBV20-1 and TRBJ1-2; perhaps TRBD1 as D (6 bases). The V end lost 1 base, the J end lost 4 bases, and 13 bases lay between the germline ends. The germline gives CDR1 DFQATT, CDR2 SNEGSKA (reference sequence). The CDR3 has 14 amino acids.

The chain is built from TRBV11-2 and TRBJ2-3; TRBD2 aligns across 10 bases. J lost 3 bases, V lost 5 bases, and 8 bases had no gene match. The CDR3 spans 16 residues. Germline CDR1 and CDR2: SGHAT and FQNNGV. The CDR3 protein is CASSRVTSGSTDTQYF. The CDR3 nucleotides read TGTGCCAGCAGCCGAGTGACTAGCGGGTCTACAGATACGCAGTATTTT.

This sequence joins TRBV7-2 and TRBJ2-1, with TRBD2 matching 10 bases. Trimming removed 1 base from V and 6 bases from J; junction bases left unmatched: 9. This CDR3 has 17 amino acids. Per the germline V gene, CDR1 is SGHTA and CDR2 is FQGNSA. The CDR3 loop is CASSLGAGGPYPNEQFF. The CDR3 region has the DNA TGTGCCAGCAGCTTAGGAGCGGGGGGGCCCTACCCCAATGAGCAGTTCTTC.

A single count supports this clonotype. This chain links TRBV12-3 or TRBV12-4 with TRBJ2-5; the D is unclear. This CDR3 comprises 13 residues. Trimming pared 6 bases from V and 5 bases from J, leaving 13 bases between. DNA of the CDR3: TGTGCCAGCAGGGCGGCGCTGGTGGAGACCCAGTACTTC. Amino acid sequence: CASRAALVETQYF.